A single sample gave rise to the 21 T cell receptor beta chains below, sequenced in a study of blood T cell repertoires in COVID-19. The method was immunoSEQ multiplex PCR; TCRdb's version includes in-frame clones alone and lacks a portion of them. The table has 55,000 or so clones, about 83% seen once. The sequenced sample consisted of peripheral blood. The receptor set was obtained from a woman aged 60-75 years with COVID-19, enrolled during active disease.

This clone was seen only a few times. The chain carries TRBV12-3 or TRBV12-4 and TRBJ1-2; D may be TRBD1 (6 bases). The CDR3 runs 13 residues. V lost 6 bases, J lost 8 bases, and 16 bases lay in between. CDR3 loop: CASRLTGPAGYTF. CDR3 nucleotides: TGTGCCAGCAGATTAACAGGGCCGGCGGGCTACACCTTC.

This CDR3 reads CASSIIGRGEREAFF. CDR3 sequence (DNA): TGTGCCAGTAGTATAATTGGCAGGGGGGAGAGGGAAGCTTTCTTT. V usage is TRBV19 and J usage is TRBJ1-1; 7 bases map to TRBD1. The CDR3 has 15 amino acids. The germline V gene encodes CDR1 LNHDA and CDR2 SQIVND (reference sequence). With 2 bases clipped from V and 8 bases from J, the junction kept 11 bases outside the gene matches.

V gene TRBV23-1 combines with J gene TRBJ1-4; no reliable D call. TRBV23-1 qualifies as an ORF whose function is uncertain. The V and J ends lost 2 bases and 7 bases respectively, with 14 bases between them. CDR3 length: 15 residues. The CDR3 is CASSQNAREGEKLFF. CDR3 DNA sequence: TGCGCCAGCAGTCAAAATGCACGGGAGGGTGAAAAACTGTTTTTT.

The chain combines TRBV14 with TRBJ2-1; 11 bases map to TRBD2. Germline CDR1 is SGHDN and CDR2 is FVKESK. V was pared by 0 bases and J by 2 bases, with 12 bases of the junction left unmatched. This CDR3 is built from 20 residues. DNA of the CDR3: TGTGCCAGCAGCCAAGACAGTGGGCTAGCGGGAGGACGGGCCTACAATGAGCAGTTCTTC. The encoded protein is CASSQDSGLAGGRAYNEQFF.

The genes are TRBV11-2 and TRBJ1-3; weak D call: TRBD1 (6 bases). Trimming shortened V by 1 base and J by 0 bases, and 10 bases separated the two germline ends. Looked up from germline, CDR1 is SGHAT and CDR2 is FQNNGV. This CDR3 spans 16 amino acids. The CDR3 reads CASSLARGISGNTIYF. The DNA for the CDR3 is TGTGCCAGCAGCTTAGCCAGGGGAATCTCTGGAAACACCATATATTTT.

The V and J genes are TRBV11-2 and TRBJ2-1; D gene ambiguous. The germline gives CDR1 SGHAT, CDR2 FQNNGV. With 5 bases removed from V and 5 bases from J, the gap between germline ends came to 7 bases. The CDR3 is made up of 12 amino acids. Here the CDR3 DNA reads TGTGCCAGCAGCCGGTTGGACAATGAGCAGTTCTTC. This codes for CASSRLDNEQFF.

The chain carries TRBV18 and TRBJ1-1, with 8 bases fitting TRBD1. Germline lookup yields CDR1 KGHSH and CDR2 LQKENI. This CDR3 has 12 residues. V dropped 3 bases and J dropped 6; count of bases not matched to a gene: 0. The CDR3 here is CASSPGQAEAFF. The CDR3 DNA reads as TGTGCCAGCTCACCGGGACAGGCTGAAGCTTTCTTT. Looking up the rest from reference TRBV18 and TRBJ1-1 gives the full variable domain: NAGVMQNPRHLVRRRGQEARLRCSPMKGHSHVYWYRQLPEEGLKFMVYLQKENIIDESGMPKERFSAEFPKEGPSILRIQQVVRGDSAAYFCASSPGQAEAFFGQGTRLTVV.

Concerning this clone itself: The junction does not match germline at one end; this may be a read error. The rearrangement joins TRBV24-1 to TRBJ2-7; 8 nucleotides match TRBD2. The length of the CDR3 is 15 residues. Per germline, CDR1 KGHDR and CDR2 SFDVKD. Here the CDR3 reads CAPSDGGGRSYEQYF. CDR3 nucleotide sequence: TGTGCCCCCAGCGACGGGGGGGGAAGGTCCTACGAGCAGTACTTC.

In DNA, the CDR3 is TGTGCCACAGGCGGGACAGGGTTTCAGCCCCAGCATTTT. It is translated as CATGGTGFQPQHF. The chain carries TRBV24-1 and TRBJ1-5; 9 bases match TRBD1. This CDR3 region has 13 residues. The V gene's germline CDR1 is KGHDR and CDR2 SFDVKD. V trimming: 10 bases; J trimming: 6 bases; junction bases outside the gene matches: 6.

V gene TRBV6-5 combines with J gene TRBJ1-4; no reliable D call. The length of the CDR3 is 14 residues. V lost 5 bases, J lost 4 bases, and 11 bases lay in between. Looked up from germline, CDR1 is MNHEY and CDR2 is SVGAGI. CDR3 protein: CASSRRSYNEKLFF. The CDR3 bases are TGTGCCAGCAGTCGACGGAGCTATAATGAAAAACTGTTTTTT.

The V and J genes are TRBV5-1 and TRBJ2-4, with TRBD2 as a possible D gene (5 bases). CDR1 is SGHRS, CDR2 YFSETQ, per germline. Trimming took 0 bases from V and 5 from J, leaving 9 bases between them. This CDR3 is 14 amino acids long. DNA of the CDR3: TGCGCCAGCAGCTTGGGTGGAGGCGAAAACATTCAGTACTTC. Its translation: CASSLGGGENIQYF.

The rearrangement uses TRBV4-2 and TRBJ1-4, with 7 positions matching TRBD1. From germline, CDR1 is LGHNA and CDR2 YNFKEQ. This CDR3 is built from 17 residues. V was clipped by 3 bases and J by 0 bases; unmatched bases: 7. The CDR3 reads CASSQGTARATNEKLFF. The CDR3 nucleotides read TGTGCCAGCAGCCAGGGGACAGCACGTGCAACTAATGAAAAACTGTTTTTT.

The J gene is TRBJ1-1, the V gene TRBV20-1, with a possible D match to TRBD1 (6 bases). Trimming pared 3 bases from V and 4 bases from J, leaving 6 bases between. Germline assignment: CDR1 DFQATT and CDR2 SNEGSKA (reference sequence). This CDR3 spans 11 amino acids. The CDR3 DNA reads as TGCAGTGCTAGCAGGGGCACTGAAGCTTTCTTT. It translates to CSASRGTEAFF.

CDR3 loop: CASSLAGRAGEVQYF. DNA of the CDR3: TGCGCCAGCAGCTTGGCAGGCAGGGCCGGGGAGGTTCAGTACTTC. This chain joins TRBV5-1 and TRBJ2-4, with a tentative D call TRBD2 (6 bases). The length of the CDR3 is 15 residues. V lost 0 bases and J 11 bases, leaving 18 bases between the germline ends. Per germline, CDR1 SGHRS and CDR2 YFSETQ.

The chain combines TRBV19 with TRBJ2-7, with a tentative D call TRBD2 (6 bases). Trimming cost V 8 bases and J 0 bases, with 17 bases left between them. The germline gives CDR1 LNHDA, CDR2 SQIVND (reference sequence). This CDR3 comprises 15 residues. CDR3: CASADGGTTSYEQYF. The CDR3 DNA is TGTGCCAGTGCTGATGGAGGGACCACCTCCTACGAGCAGTACTTC. Full variable domain (missing parts from reference TRBV19 and TRBJ2-7): DGGITQSPKYLFRKEGQNVTLSCEQNLNHDAMYWYRQDPGQGLRLIYYSQIVNDFQKGDIAEGYSVSREKKESFPLTVTSAQKNPTAFYLCASADGGTTSYEQYFGPGTRLTVT.

This clone came up a few times. V gene TRBV4-2 combines with J gene TRBJ2-7, with D possibly TRBD1 on 5 matching bases. This CDR3 has 14 amino acids. The ends were cut back, 1 base at V and 3 bases at J, with 10 bases in the middle. Per germline, CDR1 LGHNA and CDR2 YNFKEQ. This CDR3 is CASSQGQSHYEQYF. In DNA form, the CDR3 reads TGTGCCAGCAGCCAAGGACAGAGTCACTACGAGCAGTACTTC.

The V gene is TRBV6-6, the J gene TRBJ1-4; D gene uncertain. This CDR3 comprises 15 residues. The germline CDR1 and CDR2 sequences are MNHNY and SVGAGI (reference sequence). V dropped 0 bases and J dropped 10 bases, with 15 bases sitting between them. CDR3 protein: CASSYSKAGGVKLFF. Written as DNA, the CDR3 is TGTGCCAGCAGTTACTCGAAGGCAGGTGGCGTAAAACTGTTTTTT.

Only a few counts were recorded for this clone. The rearrangement links TRBV7-9 to TRBJ1-1, with 7 bases aligning to TRBD1. This CDR3 region has 15 residues. Germline-derived CDR1 and CDR2 are SEHNR and FQNEAQ (reference sequence). Trimming took 5 bases from V and 0 from J; bases not matched to a gene: 6. The CDR3 DNA reads as TGTGCCAGCAGCCCGTCGACAGGGCTGAACACTGAAGCTTTCTTT. Protein sequence: CASSPSTGLNTEAFF.

A remark on this clone: This sample includes further DNA sequences coding for the same CDR3. The rearrangement links TRBV2 to TRBJ1-2; 7 bases line up with TRBD1. There are 13 residues in the CDR3. The trim removed 5 bases at V and 2 bases at J, leaving 2 bases unmatched. Germline V gene data show CDR1 as SNHLY and CDR2 as FYNNEI. For the CDR3, the DNA is TGTGCCAGCAGTAGGGACAGCAACTATGGCTACACCTTC. Its protein is CASSRDSNYGYTF.

This rearrangement joins TRBV28 to TRBJ1-6; 7 bases align to TRBD1. Looked up from germline, CDR1 is MDHEN and CDR2 is SYDVKM. This CDR3 spans 19 amino acids. V lost 2 bases and J lost 4; bases outside the gene matches: 14. CDR3 sequence reads: CASSLTLGKGTAYNSPLHF. CDR3 DNA sequence: TGTGCCAGCAGTTTAACGCTGGGTAAAGGGACAGCTTATAATTCACCCCTCCACTTT.

Notes on this clone: Relative to the germline gene, one junction end is altered; a read error may explain this. The identical CDR3 is also encoded by other nucleotide sequences in the sample. The genes are TRBV5-4 and TRBJ1-1; D is unclear. Germline V gene data show CDR1 as SGHNT and CDR2 as YYREEE (reference sequence). The CDR3 sequence is 13 residues long. CDR3 sequence: CASSFDTWAFLDF. In nucleotides, the CDR3 is TGTGCCAGCAGCTTCGACACCTGGGCTTTTTTGGACTTT.